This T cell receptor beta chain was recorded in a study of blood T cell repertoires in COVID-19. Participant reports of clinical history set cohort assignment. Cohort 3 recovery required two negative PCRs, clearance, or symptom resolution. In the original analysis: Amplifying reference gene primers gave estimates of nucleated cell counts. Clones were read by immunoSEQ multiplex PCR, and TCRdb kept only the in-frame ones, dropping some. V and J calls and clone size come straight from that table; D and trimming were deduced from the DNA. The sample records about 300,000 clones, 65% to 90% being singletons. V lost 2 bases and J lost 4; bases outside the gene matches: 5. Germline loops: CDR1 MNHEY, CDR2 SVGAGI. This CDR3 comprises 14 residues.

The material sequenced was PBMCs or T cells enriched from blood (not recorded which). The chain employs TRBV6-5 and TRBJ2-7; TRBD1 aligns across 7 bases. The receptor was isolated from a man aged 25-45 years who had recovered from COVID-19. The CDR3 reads CASSYLQGEYEQYF. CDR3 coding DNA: TGTGCCAGCAGTTACCTCCAGGGGGAGTACGAGCAGTACTTC.